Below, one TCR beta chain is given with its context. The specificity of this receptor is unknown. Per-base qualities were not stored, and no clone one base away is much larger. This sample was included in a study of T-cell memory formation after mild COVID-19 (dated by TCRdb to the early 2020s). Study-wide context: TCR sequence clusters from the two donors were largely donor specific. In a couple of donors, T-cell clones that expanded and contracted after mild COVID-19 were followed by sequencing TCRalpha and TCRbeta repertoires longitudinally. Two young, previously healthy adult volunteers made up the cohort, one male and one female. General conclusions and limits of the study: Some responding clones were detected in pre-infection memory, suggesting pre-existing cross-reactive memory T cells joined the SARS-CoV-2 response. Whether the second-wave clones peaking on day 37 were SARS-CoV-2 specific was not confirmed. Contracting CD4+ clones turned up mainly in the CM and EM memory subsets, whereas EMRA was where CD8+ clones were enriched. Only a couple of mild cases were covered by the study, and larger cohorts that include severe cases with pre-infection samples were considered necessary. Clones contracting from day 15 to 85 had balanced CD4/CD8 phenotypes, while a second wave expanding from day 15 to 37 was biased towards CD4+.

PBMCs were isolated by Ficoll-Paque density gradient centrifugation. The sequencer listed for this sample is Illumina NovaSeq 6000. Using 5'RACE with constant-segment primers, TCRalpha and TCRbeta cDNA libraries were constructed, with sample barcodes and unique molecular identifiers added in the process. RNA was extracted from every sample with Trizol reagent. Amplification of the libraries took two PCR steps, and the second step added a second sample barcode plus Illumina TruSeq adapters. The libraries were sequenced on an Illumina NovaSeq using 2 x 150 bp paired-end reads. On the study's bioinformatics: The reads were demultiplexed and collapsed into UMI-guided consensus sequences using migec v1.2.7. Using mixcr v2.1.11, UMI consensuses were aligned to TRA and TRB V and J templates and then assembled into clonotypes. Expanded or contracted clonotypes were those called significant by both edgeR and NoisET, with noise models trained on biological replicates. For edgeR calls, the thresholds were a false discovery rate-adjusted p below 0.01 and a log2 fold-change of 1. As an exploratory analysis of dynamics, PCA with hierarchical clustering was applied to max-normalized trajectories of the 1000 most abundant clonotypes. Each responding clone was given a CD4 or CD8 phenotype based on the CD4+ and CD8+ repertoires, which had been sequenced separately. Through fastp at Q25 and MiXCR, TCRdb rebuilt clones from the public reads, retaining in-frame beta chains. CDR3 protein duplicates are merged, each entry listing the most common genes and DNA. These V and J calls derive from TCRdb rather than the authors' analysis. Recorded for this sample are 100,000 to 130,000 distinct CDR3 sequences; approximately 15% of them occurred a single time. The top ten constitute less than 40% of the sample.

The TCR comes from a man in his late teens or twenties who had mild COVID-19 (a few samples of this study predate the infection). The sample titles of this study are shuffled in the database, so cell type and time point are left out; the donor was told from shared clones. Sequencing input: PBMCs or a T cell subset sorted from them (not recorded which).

CDR3 loop: CSVDGGGALNEQFF. The DNA sequence is TGCAGCGTTGACGGCGGGGGGGCCCTAAATGAGCAGTTCTTC. The V gene is TRBV29-1 and the J gene is TRBJ2-1; 9 nucleotides in the junction match TRBD2. The CDR3 holds 14 amino acids from the cysteine to the phenylalanine. Of the read, only the CDR3 DNA is kept; its 42 bases are in frame from base 1. V is cut back by 3 bases and J by 7 bases, with 7 bases in the junction unmatched. The germline V gene specifies SQVTM as CDR1 and ANQGSEA as CDR2.